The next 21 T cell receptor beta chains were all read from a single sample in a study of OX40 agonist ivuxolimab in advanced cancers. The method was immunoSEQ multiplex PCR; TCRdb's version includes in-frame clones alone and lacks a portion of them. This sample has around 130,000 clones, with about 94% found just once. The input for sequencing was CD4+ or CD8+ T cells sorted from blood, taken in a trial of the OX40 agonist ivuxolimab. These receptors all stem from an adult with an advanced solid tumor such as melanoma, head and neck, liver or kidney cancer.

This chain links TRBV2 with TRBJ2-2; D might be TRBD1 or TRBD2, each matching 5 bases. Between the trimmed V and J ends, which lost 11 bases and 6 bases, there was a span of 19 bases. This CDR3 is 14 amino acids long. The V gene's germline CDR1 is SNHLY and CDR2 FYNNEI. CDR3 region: CAGQGSIYAGELFF. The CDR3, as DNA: TGTGCCGGACAAGGGAGTATCTACGCCGGGGAGCTGTTTTTT.

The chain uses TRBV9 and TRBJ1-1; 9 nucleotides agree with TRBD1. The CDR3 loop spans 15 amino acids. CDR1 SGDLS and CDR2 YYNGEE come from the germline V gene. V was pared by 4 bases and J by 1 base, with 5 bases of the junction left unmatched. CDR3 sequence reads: CASSPQGQGNTEAFF. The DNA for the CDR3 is TGTGCCAGCAGCCCTCAGGGACAGGGGAACACTGAAGCTTTCTTT.

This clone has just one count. This CDR3 reads CASRVEGGWADTQYF. In DNA, the CDR3 is TGTGCCAGCAGAGTAGAAGGGGGCTGGGCAGATACGCAGTATTTT. The chain carries TRBV28 and TRBJ2-3, with 7 bases identical to TRBD1. This CDR3 spans 15 amino acids. V was clipped by 6 bases and J by 4 bases; unmatched bases: 10. CDR1 is MDHEN, CDR2 SYDVKM, per germline.

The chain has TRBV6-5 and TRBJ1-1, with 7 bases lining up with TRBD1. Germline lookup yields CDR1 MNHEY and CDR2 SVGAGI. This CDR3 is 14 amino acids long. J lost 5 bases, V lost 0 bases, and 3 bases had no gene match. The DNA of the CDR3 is TGTGCCAGCAGTTACTCAACAGGGGTTACTGAAGCTTTCTTT. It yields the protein CASSYSTGVTEAFF.

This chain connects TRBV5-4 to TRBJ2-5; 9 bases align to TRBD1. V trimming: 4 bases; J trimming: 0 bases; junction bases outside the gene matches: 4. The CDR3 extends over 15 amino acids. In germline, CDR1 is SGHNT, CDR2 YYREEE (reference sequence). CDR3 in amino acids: CASSRGQGYQETQYF. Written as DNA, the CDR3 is TGTGCCAGCAGCCGGGGACAGGGATACCAAGAGACCCAGTACTTC.

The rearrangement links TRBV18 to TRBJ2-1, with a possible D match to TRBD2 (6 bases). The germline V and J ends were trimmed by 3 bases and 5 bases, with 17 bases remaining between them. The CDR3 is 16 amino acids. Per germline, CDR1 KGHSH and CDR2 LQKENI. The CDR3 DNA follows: TGTGCCAGCTCACCCGGTTTCCTAGCGTCCCACAATGAGCAGTTCTTC. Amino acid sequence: CASSPGFLASHNEQFF.

CDR3 region: CATSRLRDGAGELFF. The CDR3 DNA follows: TGTGCCACCAGCAGACTAAGGGACGGCGCCGGGGAGCTGTTTTTT. The J gene is TRBJ2-2, the V gene TRBV15, with D perhaps TRBD1 or TRBD2 (5 bases each). Trimming removed 2 bases from V and 6 bases from J, with 13 bases in between. The CDR3 is 15 amino acids. From germline, CDR1 is LNHNV and CDR2 YYDKDF (reference sequence). Full variable domain (outside the CDR3, taken from reference TRBV15 and TRBJ2-2): DAMVIQNPRYQVTQFGKPVTLSCSQTLNHNVMYWYQQKSSQAPKLLFHYYDKDFNNEADTPDNFQSRRPNTSFCFLDIRSPGLGDTAMYLCATSRLRDGAGELFFGEGSRLTVL.

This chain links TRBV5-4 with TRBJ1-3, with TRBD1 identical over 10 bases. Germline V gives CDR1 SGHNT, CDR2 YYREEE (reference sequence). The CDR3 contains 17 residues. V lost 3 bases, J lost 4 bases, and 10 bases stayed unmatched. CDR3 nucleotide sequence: TGTGCCAGCAGCTCACAGGGACAGGGGCTTCGAGGAAACACCATATATTTT. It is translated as CASSSQGQGLRGNTIYF.

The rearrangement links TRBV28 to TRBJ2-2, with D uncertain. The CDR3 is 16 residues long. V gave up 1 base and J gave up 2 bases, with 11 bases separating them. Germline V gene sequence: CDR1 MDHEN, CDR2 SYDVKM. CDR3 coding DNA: TGTGCCAGCAGTTTATCCGCCCGAGGTAACACCGGGGAGCTGTTTTTT. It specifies CASSLSARGNTGELFF.

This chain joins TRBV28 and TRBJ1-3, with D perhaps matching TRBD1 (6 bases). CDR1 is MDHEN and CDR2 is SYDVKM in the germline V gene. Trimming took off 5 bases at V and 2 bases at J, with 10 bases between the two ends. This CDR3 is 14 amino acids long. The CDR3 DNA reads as TGTGCCAGCAGTCCCCCAGGGGCTGGAAACACCATATATTTT. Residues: CASSPPGAGNTIYF.

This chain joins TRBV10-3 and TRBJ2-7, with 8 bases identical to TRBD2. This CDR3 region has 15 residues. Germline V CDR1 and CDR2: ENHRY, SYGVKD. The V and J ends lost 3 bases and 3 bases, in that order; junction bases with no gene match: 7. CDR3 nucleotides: TGTGCCATCAGTGACCGCCGGGAGGGAGTCTACGAGCAGTACTTC. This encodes CAISDRREGVYEQYF.

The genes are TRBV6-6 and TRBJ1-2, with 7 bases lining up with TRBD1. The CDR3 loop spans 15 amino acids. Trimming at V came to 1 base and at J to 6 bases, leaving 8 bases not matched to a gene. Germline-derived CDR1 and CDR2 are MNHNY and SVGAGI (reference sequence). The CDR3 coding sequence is TGTGCCAGCAGTTACTTAACTAGTCAGGGGGATGGCTACACCTTC. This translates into CASSYLTSQGDGYTF.

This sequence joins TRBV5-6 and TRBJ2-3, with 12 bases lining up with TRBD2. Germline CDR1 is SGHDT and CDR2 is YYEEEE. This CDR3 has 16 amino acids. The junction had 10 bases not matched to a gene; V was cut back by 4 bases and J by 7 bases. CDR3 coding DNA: TGTGCCAGCAGCCTACAACGGACTAGCGGGGCCAATACGCAGTATTTT. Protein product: CASSLQRTSGANTQYF.

The CDR3 here is CASPTWGRSFYEQYF. The CDR3 DNA is TGTGCCAGTCCGACATGGGGCAGGAGCTTCTACGAGCAGTACTTC. V gene TRBV28 combines with J gene TRBJ2-7; tentatively, D is TRBD1 (5 bases). This CDR3 region has 15 residues. In germline, CDR1 is MDHEN, CDR2 SYDVKM. V was trimmed by 9 bases and J by 3 bases, leaving 21 bases between them.

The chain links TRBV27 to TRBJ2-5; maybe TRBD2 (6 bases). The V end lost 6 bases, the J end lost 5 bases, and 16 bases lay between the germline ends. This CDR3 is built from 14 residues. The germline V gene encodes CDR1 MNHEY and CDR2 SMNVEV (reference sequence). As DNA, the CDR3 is TGTGCCAGCAGCCCCCCCGGGGGTGGGGAGACCCAGTACTTC. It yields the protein CASSPPGGGETQYF.

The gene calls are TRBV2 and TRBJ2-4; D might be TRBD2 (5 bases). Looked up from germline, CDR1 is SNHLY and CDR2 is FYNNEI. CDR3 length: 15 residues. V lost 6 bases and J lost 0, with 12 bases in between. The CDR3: CASRSEVLAKNIQYF. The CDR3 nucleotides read TGTGCCAGCAGGTCGGAGGTGTTAGCCAAAAACATTCAGTACTTC.

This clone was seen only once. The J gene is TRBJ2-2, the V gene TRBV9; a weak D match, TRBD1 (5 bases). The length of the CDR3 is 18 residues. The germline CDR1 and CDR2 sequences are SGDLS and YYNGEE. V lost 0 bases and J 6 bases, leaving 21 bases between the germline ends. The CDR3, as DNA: TGTGCCAGCAGCGTAGAAGGGTGGGGCCGCCGTGAGGCCGGGGAGCTGTTTTTT. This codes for CASSVEGWGRREAGELFF.

CDR3 protein: CASSSTGQLHSGANVLTF. The CDR3 DNA reads TGTGCCAGCAGCTCAACGGGACAGCTTCACTCTGGGGCCAACGTCCTGACTTTC. The rearrangement links TRBV28 to TRBJ2-6, with 7 nucleotides matching TRBD1. V gave up 6 bases and J gave up 0 bases; unmatched junction bases: 11. The CDR3 runs to 18 residues. Germline CDR1 reads MDHEN; CDR2 reads SYDVKM.

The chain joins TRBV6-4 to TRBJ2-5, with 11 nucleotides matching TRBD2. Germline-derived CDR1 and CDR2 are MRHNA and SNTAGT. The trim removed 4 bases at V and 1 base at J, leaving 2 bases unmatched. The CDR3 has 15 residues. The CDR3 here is CASSGTSGPQETQYF. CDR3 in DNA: TGTGCCAGCAGTGGGACTAGCGGGCCCCAAGAGACCCAGTACTTC.

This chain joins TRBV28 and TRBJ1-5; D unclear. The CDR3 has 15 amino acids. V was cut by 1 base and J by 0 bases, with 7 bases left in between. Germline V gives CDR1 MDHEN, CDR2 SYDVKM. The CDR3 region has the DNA TGTGCCAGCAGTTTATCGGGCGGTAGCAATCAGCCCCAGCATTTT. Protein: CASSLSGGSNQPQHF.

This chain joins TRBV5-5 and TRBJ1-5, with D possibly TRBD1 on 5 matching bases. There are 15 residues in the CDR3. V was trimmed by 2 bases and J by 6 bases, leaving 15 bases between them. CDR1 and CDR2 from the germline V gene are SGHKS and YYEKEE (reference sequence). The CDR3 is CASSFRGGTGQPQHF. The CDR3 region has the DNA TGTGCCAGCAGCTTTCGGGGGGGTACGGGTCAGCCCCAGCATTTT. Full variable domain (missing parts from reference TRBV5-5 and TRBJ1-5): DAGVTQSPTHLIKTRGQQVTLRCSPISGHKSVSWYQQVLGQGPQFIFQYYEKEERGRGNFPDRFSARQFPNYSSELNVNALLLGDSALYLCASSFRGGTGQPQHFGDGTRLSIL.